The sequence of this T cell receptor (beta chain) was determined in a study of siplizumab effects on memory and regulatory T cells (dated by TCRdb to about 2019). About the full investigation: The effect of the anti-CD2 antibody siplizumab on alloreactive T-cell subsets was examined in allogeneic mixed lymphocyte reactions constructed from human PBMCs. Overall study outcomes, separate from this receptor: Because sequences below about 10^-5 frequency were poorly captured, only a minor fraction of alloreactive clones could be mapped to unstimulated subsets. Unstimulated naive T cells appeared more diverse than memory T cells, and naive cells seemed to contribute substantially to the alloresponse. Among mappable alloreactive CD4+ clones, an average Treg-derived fraction of around 71% was observed with siplizumab, compared with approximately 26% in control reactions. For roughly 75-95% of proliferating CD4+ or CD8+ clones, no naive or memory phenotype could be assigned. No functional confirmation was obtained for the suppressive function of proliferating Tregs from siplizumab cultures. The cumulative frequency of alloreactive sequences traceable to unstimulated CD4+ memory T cells was significantly reduced by siplizumab.

There are 13 amino acids in the CDR3, from cysteine to phenylalanine inclusive. Only CDR3 DNA remains: 39 bases, in frame from the first base. Per the germline V gene, SGHAT is the CDR1 and FQNNGV is the CDR2. V is cut back by 0 bases and J by 6 bases, with 0 bases in the junction unmatched. Additional sequencing covered unstimulated subsets from three donor pairs, namely CD8+ effector memory, CD4+ naive, CD8+ TEMRA, CD4+ memory and CD8+ naive. Sorted unstimulated T cells, along with proliferating T cells recovered from mixed lymphocyte reactions, underwent TCRbeta CDR3 sequencing. Fresh whole blood from under 13 HLA-typed healthy donors was used as the source from which PBMCs were isolated. As concerns this clone: Its antigen target is currently unknown. Per-base quality was not reported, and no clone a single base away is much larger than it.

Receptor libraries were prepared by the immunoSEQ multiplex PCR assay. Approximately 100,000 TCR templates per sample were assayed on the deep sequencing platform. Genomic DNA extracted from sorted T cells was used for TCRbeta CDR3 sequencing. The original pipeline was this. The R programming language was used for clonal analysis of the TCRbeta CDR3 data. Unstimulated samples were compared with post-reaction CFSE-low samples to define alloreactive CD4+ and CD8+ clones. Regulatory or non-regulatory origin was assigned to alloreactive CD4+ clones by matching of sequences to sorted unstimulated Treg and non-Treg repertoires. The clones in this table, taken by TCRdb from immuneACCESS, are in-frame only. Not every clone is retained; where verified, under half of the shortfall comes from an unresolved V gene, and the cause of the rest is unknown. D and trimming were read from the DNA, whereas the V and J calls and clone size are those reported in that table. This sample has about 40,000 clones in its table, and 89% of those were observed once. The ten largest clones take up under 0.3% of the sample.

In this chain, TRBV11-2 is recombined with TRBJ2-3; 7 bases in between match TRBD2. This clonotype was obtained from a human donor in good health. Material: naive CD4+ T cells sorted from blood. Reading the label with the study, this specimen's cell subset or site is: unstimulated naive T cells. The DNA sequence is given as TGTGCCAGCAGCTTAGAAGCGGGGGATACGCAGTATTTT. Its amino acids are CASSLEAGDTQYF.